Shown below are 21 T cell receptor beta chains from a single sample sequenced in a study of cytomegalovirus exposure and HLA in healthy donors. The PCR used 60 Vbeta and 13 Jbeta primers. Generated by immunoSEQ multiplex PCR, the TCRdb table keeps only in-frame clones and is missing some. The sample shows roughly 110,000 clones, about 74% of them seen only once. Sequenced material: PBMCs. These receptor sequences come from a woman between 35 and 50 years old in good health and CMV-seropositive.

This chain uses TRBV9 with TRBJ2-5, with 7 bases aligning to TRBD1. Germline V gene data show CDR1 as SGDLS and CDR2 as YYNGEE. Germline trimming cut 4 bases from V and 1 base from J; bases unmatched to any gene: 4. The CDR3 runs 14 residues. CDR3 nucleotides: TGTGCCAGCAGCCAAGGGACAGTCCAAGAGACCCAGTACTTC. It is translated as CASSQGTVQETQYF.

V is TRBV6-5 and J is TRBJ1-2; D is undetermined. The V end lost 0 bases, the J end lost 3 bases, and 11 bases lay between the germline ends. The CDR3 sequence is 15 residues long. From germline, CDR1 is MNHEY and CDR2 SVGAGI. The CDR3, as DNA: TGTGCCAGCAGTTACTCGAGAGGGTCCCACTATGGCTACACCTTC. Residues: CASSYSRGSHYGYTF.

V usage is TRBV7-9 and J usage is TRBJ1-1; 9 bases fit TRBD1. The junction had 3 bases not matched to a gene; V was cut back by 6 bases and J by 1 base. Germline CDR1 reads SEHNR; CDR2 reads FQNEAQ (reference sequence). This CDR3 has 14 amino acids. This CDR3 is CASRSTGGNTEAFF. The CDR3 DNA reads as TGTGCCAGCAGATCGACAGGGGGGAACACTGAAGCTTTCTTT.

The V call is TRBV6-6, the J call TRBJ2-1, with 8 bases fitting TRBD2. The ends lost 0 bases at V and 15 bases at J; junction bases unmatched: 4. Germline V gene data show CDR1 as MNHNY and CDR2 as SVGAGI (reference sequence). The length of the CDR3 is 12 residues. The CDR3 loop is CASSYSAGAGFF. The CDR3 region has the DNA TGTGCCAGCAGTTACTCAGCGGGGGCTGGGTTCTTC.

The chain uses TRBV25-1 and TRBJ1-3; a weak D match, TRBD1 (6 bases). The CDR3 is made up of 17 amino acids. Germline V gene lookup returns CDR1 MGHDK and CDR2 SYGVNS. Trimming removed 5 bases from V and 0 bases from J, with 17 bases in between. Here the CDR3 DNA reads TGTGCCAGCAGTTACACCCGTGGGGGCTTCTCTGGAAACACCATATATTTT. Translation gives CASSYTRGGFSGNTIYF.

This clone was detected a few times. The CDR3, as DNA: TGTGCCAGCAGCTCAAATTCACCCCTCCACTTT. Amino acid sequence: CASSSNSPLHF. The chain has TRBV5-6 and TRBJ1-6; no definite D call. Trimming took 3 bases from V and 7 from J, leaving 2 bases between them. Per the germline V gene, CDR1 is SGHDT and CDR2 is YYEEEE. CDR3 length: 11 amino acids.

Only one count was recorded for this clone. The gene calls are TRBV27 and TRBJ2-7; TRBD2 matches at 7 bases. Per the germline V gene, CDR1 is MNHEY and CDR2 is SMNVEV (reference sequence). The ends lost 1 base at V and 5 bases at J; junction bases unmatched: 5. This CDR3 region has 14 residues. The CDR3 DNA reads TGTGCCAGCAGTTTATGGGACGGGAGGAACGAGCAGTACTTC. This codes for CASSLWDGRNEQYF.

This chain uses TRBV19 with TRBJ2-5, with no clear D. Trimming removed 2 bases at V and 3 bases at J, with 7 bases between. This CDR3 comprises 13 residues. CDR1 and CDR2 (germline): LNHDA, SQIVND (reference sequence). DNA of the CDR3: TGTGCCAGTAGTATATCTCAGAAAGAGACCCAGTACTTC. Its protein product is CASSISQKETQYF.

The J gene is TRBJ1-1, the V gene TRBV5-1, with TRBD1 identical over 9 bases. V lost 4 bases to trimming and J lost 3 bases; unmatched junction nucleotides: 7. The CDR3 loop spans 15 amino acids. Germline CDR1 is SGHRS and CDR2 is YFSETQ. Written as DNA, the CDR3 is TGCGCCAGCAGCCCAGGGGACAGGGACGACACTGAAGCTTTCTTT. Its translation: CASSPGDRDDTEAFF.

The rearrangement uses TRBV6-6 and TRBJ1-2; the match to TRBD1 covers 7 bases. This CDR3 comprises 14 residues. Trimming at V came to 5 bases and at J to 4 bases, leaving 7 bases not matched to a gene. Germline CDR1 MNHNY, CDR2 SVGAGI (reference sequence). CDR3 sequence: CASSTGAEGYGYTF. In DNA form, the CDR3 reads TGTGCCAGCAGTACAGGGGCCGAGGGCTATGGCTACACCTTC.

The chain joins TRBV6-5 to TRBJ1-2, with D possibly TRBD1 on 6 matching bases. Looked up from germline, CDR1 is MNHEY and CDR2 is SVGAGI. The CDR3 is 16 residues long. The germline V and J ends were trimmed by 2 bases and 2 bases, with 15 bases remaining between them. The CDR3 DNA reads TGTGCCAGCAGTTACGGGGGGGCCCGGGGGAACTATGGCTACACCTTC. This translates into CASSYGGARGNYGYTF.

This clone occurred once. The V call is TRBV4-1, the J call TRBJ2-2; no clear D. CDR1 is MGHRA, CDR2 YSYEKL, per germline. V gave up 2 bases and J gave up 6 bases, with 10 bases separating them. CDR3 length equals 14 residues. CDR3 nucleotides: TGCGCCAGCAGCCAACTGTTAGTACCCGGGGAGCTGTTTTTT. It translates to CASSQLLVPGELFF.

The rearrangement links TRBV6-6 to TRBJ1-1, with D uncertain. Germline lookup yields CDR1 MNHNY and CDR2 SVGAGI (reference sequence). The CDR3 is 14 amino acids. V was trimmed by 7 bases and J by 1 base, leaving 13 bases between them. CDR3 amino acids: CASIRSAGNTEAFF. The CDR3 DNA is TGTGCCAGCATCCGGTCGGCAGGGAACACTGAAGCTTTCTTT.

CDR3 in DNA: TGTGCCAGCAGCCCAAGAGGGGGACAACCAGGAATCGATGAGCAGTTCTTC. It encodes CASSPRGGQPGIDEQFF. The rearrangement joins TRBV14 to TRBJ2-1, with a tentative D call TRBD1 (6 bases). CDR3 length: 17 residues. V was clipped by 4 bases and J by 8 bases, with 24 bases between them. Germline CDR1 and CDR2: SGHDN and FVKESK.

The chain carries TRBV6-5 and TRBJ1-2; TRBD1 is a possible D gene (6 bases). This CDR3 region has 13 residues. Germline CDR1 reads MNHEY; CDR2 reads SVGAGI. The V end was cut by 7 bases, the J end by 4 bases, with 13 bases between. The CDR3 DNA reads TGTGCCAGCACCAGGGACACCTTCTATGGCTACACCTTC. Amino acid sequence: CASTRDTFYGYTF.

This sequence joins TRBV7-9 and TRBJ1-2; the D is unclear. Deletions cut 1 base from V and 4 bases from J, with 7 bases between. The germline V gene has CDR1 SEHNR and CDR2 FQNEAQ (reference sequence). The CDR3 sequence is 13 residues long. CDR3 amino acids: CASSLGLFYGYTF. CDR3 sequence (DNA): TGTGCCAGCAGCTTAGGTTTATTCTATGGCTACACCTTC.

In its sample, this clone was seen once. This rearrangement joins TRBV5-5 to TRBJ2-7; 7 nucleotides line up with TRBD1. From germline, CDR1 is SGHKS and CDR2 YYEKEE (reference sequence). The CDR3 covers 15 residues. Germline trimming cut 4 bases from V and 1 base from J; bases unmatched to any gene: 8. The CDR3 bases are TGTGCCAGCAGCCCCGACAGGGCTACTTCCTACGAGCAGTACTTC. Its translation is CASSPDRATSYEQYF.

The chain links TRBV5-4 to TRBJ2-5; perhaps TRBD2 as D (5 bases). This CDR3 is built from 12 residues. Trimming took 4 bases from V and 6 from J, leaving 10 bases between them. Germline V lookup: CDR1 SGHNT, CDR2 YYREEE (reference sequence). The CDR3 nucleotides are TGTGCCAGCAGCCGGGATGGAAAGACCCAGTACTTC. This sequence encodes CASSRDGKTQYF. Supplemented by reference TRBV5-4 and TRBJ2-5, the full variable domain reads ETGVTQSPTHLIKTRGQQVTLRCSSQSGHNTVSWYQQALGQGPQFIFQYYREEENGRGNFPPRFSGLQFPNYSSELNVNALELDDSALYLCASSRDGKTQYFGPGTRLLVL.

Comments on this clone: The identical CDR3 is also encoded by other nucleotide sequences in the sample. The rearrangement joins TRBV7-2 to TRBJ2-5; D remains unclear. The germline V gene has CDR1 SGHTA and CDR2 FQGNSA. V was cut by 0 bases and J by 3 bases, with 5 bases left in between. This CDR3 spans 13 amino acids. Here the CDR3 reads CASSLAREETQYF. The CDR3 DNA reads TGTGCCAGCAGCTTAGCCCGGGAAGAGACCCAGTACTTC. Filled out from reference TRBV7-2 and TRBJ2-5, the complete variable domain reads GAGVSQSPSNKVTEKGKDVELRCDPISGHTALYWYRQSLGQGLEFLIYFQGNSAPDKSGLPSDRFSAERTGGSVSTLTIQRTQQEDSAVYLCASSLAREETQYFGPGTRLLVL.

The chain carries TRBV13 and TRBJ2-1; possible D gene TRBD2, 6 bases. This CDR3 is built from 15 residues. V shed 5 bases and J shed 8 bases, with 19 bases lying between them. The germline V gene encodes CDR1 PRHDT and CDR2 FYEKMQ (reference sequence). The chain's CDR3 is CASSGPGVGWDEQFF. Written as DNA, the CDR3 is TGTGCCAGCAGCGGTCCGGGGGTTGGGTGGGATGAGCAGTTCTTC.

V gene TRBV2 combines with J gene TRBJ2-2; 10 bases agree with TRBD1. Germline trimming cut 4 bases from V and 6 bases from J; bases unmatched to any gene: 8. Germline CDR1 SNHLY, CDR2 FYNNEI. This CDR3 spans 16 amino acids. CDR3 region: CASSGRQGAGAGELFF. The DNA for the CDR3 is TGTGCCAGCAGTGGAAGACAGGGGGCGGGAGCCGGGGAGCTGTTTTTT.